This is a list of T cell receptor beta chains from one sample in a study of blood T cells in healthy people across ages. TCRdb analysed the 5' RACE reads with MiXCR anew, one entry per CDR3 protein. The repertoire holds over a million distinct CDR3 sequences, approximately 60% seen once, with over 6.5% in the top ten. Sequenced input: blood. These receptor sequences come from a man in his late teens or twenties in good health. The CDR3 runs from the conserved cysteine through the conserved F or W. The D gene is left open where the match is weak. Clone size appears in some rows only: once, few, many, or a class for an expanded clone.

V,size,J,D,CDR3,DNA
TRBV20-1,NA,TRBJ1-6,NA,CSARGEGPYSPLHF,TGCAGTGCTAGAGGGGAGGGACCTTATTCACCCCTCCACTTT
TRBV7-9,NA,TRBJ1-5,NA,CASSIRGDQPQHF,TGTGCCAGCAGCATCAGGGGCGATCAGCCCCAGCATTTT
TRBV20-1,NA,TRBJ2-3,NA,CSAQGRVSTDTQYF,TGCAGTGCGCAGGGGCGGGTTAGCACAGATACGCAGTATTTT
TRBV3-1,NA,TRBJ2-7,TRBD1,CASSLNRGTNEQYF,TGTGCCAGCAGCTTAAACAGGGGCACCAACGAGCAGTACTTC
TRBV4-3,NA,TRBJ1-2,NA,CASSQDVTDYGYTF,TGCGCCAGCAGCCAAGATGTAACGGACTATGGCTACACCTTC
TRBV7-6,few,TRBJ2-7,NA,CASSLVELNSYEQYF,TGTGCCAGCAGCTTAGTAGAACTTAACTCCTACGAGCAGTACTTC
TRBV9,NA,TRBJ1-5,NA,CASSVEGWDQPQHF,TGTGCCAGCAGCGTAGAAGGATGGGATCAGCCCCAGCATTTT
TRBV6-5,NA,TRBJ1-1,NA,CASSSSGQAFF,TGTGCCAGCAGTTCGTCAGGGCAAGCTTTCTTT
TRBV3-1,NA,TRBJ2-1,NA,CASSPILTSYNEQFF,TGTGCCAGCAGCCCTATTCTTACTTCCTACAATGAGCAGTTCTTC
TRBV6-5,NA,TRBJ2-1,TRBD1,CASSNRGLNEQFF,TGTGCCAGCAGTAACAGGGGGCTCAATGAGCAGTTCTTC
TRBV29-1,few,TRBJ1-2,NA,CSVHRPPTGINYGYTF,TGCAGCGTTCATAGACCCCCGACAGGAATAAACTATGGCTACACCTTC
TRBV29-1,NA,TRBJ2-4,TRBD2,CSVDGTSGELAKNIQYF,TGCAGCGTTGATGGAACTAGCGGGGAACTAGCCAAAAACATTCAGTACTTC
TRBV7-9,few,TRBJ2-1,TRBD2,CASSLVLAGSDEQFF,TGTGCCAGCAGCTTAGTACTAGCGGGGAGCGATGAGCAGTTCTTC
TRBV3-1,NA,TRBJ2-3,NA,CASSQEWVGPGTQYF,TGTGCCAGCAGCCAAGAATGGGTCGGCCCAGGTACGCAGTATTTT
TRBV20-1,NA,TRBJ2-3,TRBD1,CSARVTGVFTDTQYF,TGCAGTGCTAGAGTGACAGGGGTCTTCACAGATACGCAGTATTTT
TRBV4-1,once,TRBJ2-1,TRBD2,CASSWGLGNTEQFF,TGCGCCAGCAGCTGGGGACTAGGCAATACTGAGCAGTTCTTC
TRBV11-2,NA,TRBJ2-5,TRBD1,CASRLGTGQETQYF,TGTGCCAGCAGACTTGGGACAGGGCAAGAGACCCAGTACTTC
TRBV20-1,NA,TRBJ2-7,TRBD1,CSARGDRDFYEQYF,TGCAGTGCTAGGGGGGACAGGGACTTCTACGAGCAGTACTTC
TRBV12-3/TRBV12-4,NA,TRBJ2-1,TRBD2,CASSLTGLDEQFF,TGTGCCAGCAGTTTAACTGGACTAGATGAGCAGTTCTTC
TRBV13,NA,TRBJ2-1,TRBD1,CASSLEGTGEEFHEQFF,TGTGCCAGCAGCTTAGAGGGGACAGGGGAGGAGTTCCATGAGCAGTTCTTC
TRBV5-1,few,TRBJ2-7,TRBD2,CASSLGLAGVVYEQYF,TGCGCCAGCAGCTTGGGACTAGCGGGAGTAGTCTACGAGCAGTACTTC
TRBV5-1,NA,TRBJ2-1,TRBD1,CASSPRGTGIYNEQFF,TGCGCCAGCAGCCCAAGGGGGACAGGGATTTACAATGAGCAGTTCTTC
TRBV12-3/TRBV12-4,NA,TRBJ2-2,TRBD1,CASTSGQPSTGELFF,TGTGCCAGCACCTCGGGACAGCCGAGCACCGGGGAGCTGTTTTTT
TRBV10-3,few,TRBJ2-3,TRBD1,CAISNYRGTSTDTQYF,TGTGCCATCAGTAACTACAGGGGGACTAGCACAGATACGCAGTATTTT
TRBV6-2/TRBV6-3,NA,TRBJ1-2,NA,CASIASEANYGYTF,TGTGCCAGCATTGCGAGTGAAGCTAACTATGGCTACACCTTC
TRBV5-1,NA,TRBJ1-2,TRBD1,CASSPRDSRPNYGYTF,TGCGCCAGCAGCCCAAGGGACAGCCGTCCGAACTATGGCTACACCTTC
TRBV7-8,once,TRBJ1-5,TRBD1,CASSPGTGPGQPQHF,TGTGCCAGCAGCCCGGGGACAGGGCCTGGGCAGCCCCAGCATTTT
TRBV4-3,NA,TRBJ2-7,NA,CASSQDGNSLEQYF,TGCGCCAGCAGCCAAGATGGGAACTCTCTCGAGCAGTACTTC
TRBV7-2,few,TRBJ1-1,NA,CASSHDGRMNTEAFF,TGTGCCAGCAGCCACGACGGACGGATGAACACTGAAGCTTTCTTT
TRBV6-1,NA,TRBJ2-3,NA,CASKVGQGTDTQYF,TGTGCCAGCAAGGTGGGGCAAGGCACAGATACGCAGTATTTT
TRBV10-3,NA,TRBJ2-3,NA,CAISGSRTDTQYF,TGTGCCATCAGTGGCAGCCGCACAGATACGCAGTATTTT
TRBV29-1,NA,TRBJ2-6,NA,CSVTPSGANVLTF,TGCAGCGTAACCCCCTCTGGGGCCAACGTCCTGACTTTC
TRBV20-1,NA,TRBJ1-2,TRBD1,CSARATGDGYTF,TGCAGTGCTAGAGCTACAGGGGATGGCTACACCTTC
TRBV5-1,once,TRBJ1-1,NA,CASSLAPNMNTEAFF,TGCGCCAGCAGCTTGGCCCCAAATATGAACACTGAAGCTTTCTTT
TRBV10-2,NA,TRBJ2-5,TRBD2,CASSETSGGVWTYF,TGCGCCAGCAGCGAGACTAGCGGGGGGGTTTGGACGTACTTC
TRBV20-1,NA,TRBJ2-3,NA,CSASARTDTQYF,TGCAGTGCTAGTGCGCGCACAGATACGCAGTATTTT
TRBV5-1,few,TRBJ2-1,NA,CASSPVRGEQFF,TGCGCCAGCAGCCCGGTACGGGGTGAGCAGTTCTTC
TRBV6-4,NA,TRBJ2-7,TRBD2,CASSNKRLAGAYEQYF,TGTGCCAGCAGTAACAAACGACTAGCGGGAGCCTACGAGCAGTACTTC
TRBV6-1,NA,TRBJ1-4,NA,CASSEGGSGEKLFF,TGTGCCAGCAGTGAGGGGGGAAGCGGTGAAAAACTGTTTTTT
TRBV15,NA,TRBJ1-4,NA,CATSRAGYAEKLFF,TGTGCCACCAGCAGAGCGGGGTATGCTGAAAAACTGTTTTTT
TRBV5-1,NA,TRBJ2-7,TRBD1,CASSLAGTGAIYEQYF,TGCGCCAGCAGCTTGGCCGGGACAGGGGCTATCTACGAGCAGTACTTC
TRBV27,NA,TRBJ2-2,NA,CASSLSVPITGELFF,TGTGCCAGCAGTTTATCAGTCCCCATAACCGGGGAGCTGTTTTTT
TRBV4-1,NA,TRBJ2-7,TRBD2,CASSQERRAGAYEQYF,TGCGCCAGCAGCCAAGAGAGGAGAGCGGGGGCCTACGAGCAGTACTTC
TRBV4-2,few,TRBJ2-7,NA,CASSQDWREQYF,TGTGCCAGCAGCCAAGATTGGCGCGAGCAGTACTTC
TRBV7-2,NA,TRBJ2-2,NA,CASSSWEEVTTGELFF,TGTGCCAGCAGCTCTTGGGAGGAGGTCACAACCGGGGAGCTGTTTTTT
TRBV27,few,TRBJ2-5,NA,CASSLRGYNEQYF,TGTGCCAGCTCCCTAAGGGGGTACAATGAGCAGTACTTC
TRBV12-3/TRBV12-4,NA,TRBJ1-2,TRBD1,CASSSRQGGVVYGYTF,TGTGCCAGCAGTTCTAGACAGGGAGGCGTTGTCTATGGCTACACCTTC
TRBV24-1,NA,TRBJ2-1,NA,CATSSGGSSYNEQFF,TGTGCCACCAGTTCGGGCGGCTCTTCCTACAATGAGCAGTTCTTC
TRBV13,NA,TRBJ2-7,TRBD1,CASSSGTGTHEQYF,TGTGCCAGCAGCTCCGGGACAGGGACCCACGAGCAGTACTTC
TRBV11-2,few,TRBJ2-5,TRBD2,CASSSLGGMDQYF,TGTGCCAGCAGCTCCCTCGGGGGGATGGACCAGTACTTC
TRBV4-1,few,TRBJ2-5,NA,CASSQGQAGWETQYF,TGCGCCAGCAGCCAAGGACAGGCCGGGTGGGAGACCCAGTACTTC
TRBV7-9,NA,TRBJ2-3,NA,CASSSGELGLQTDTQYF,TGTGCCAGCAGCTCCGGGGAACTAGGCCTACAGACAGATACGCAGTATTTT
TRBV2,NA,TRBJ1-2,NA,CASGDSSFLYGYTF,TGTGCCAGCGGTGACAGTTCATTCCTATACGGCTACACCTTC
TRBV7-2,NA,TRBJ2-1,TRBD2,CASSSQGGGTYNEQFF,TGTGCCAGCAGCTCCCAAGGCGGGGGAACCTACAATGAGCAGTTCTTC
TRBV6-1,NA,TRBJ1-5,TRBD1,CASRRDRGRGNQPQHF,TGTGCCAGCAGAAGGGACAGGGGACGGGGCAATCAGCCCCAGCATTTT
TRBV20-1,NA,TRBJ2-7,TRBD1,CSARVLTGTYEQYF,TGCAGTGCTAGAGTCCTGACAGGGACGTACGAGCAGTACTTC
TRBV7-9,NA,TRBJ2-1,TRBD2,CASSLIASGVNEQFF,TGTGCCAGCAGCTTAATTGCTAGCGGGGTAAATGAGCAGTTCTTC
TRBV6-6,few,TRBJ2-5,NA,CASSSQGHPQETQYF,TGTGCCAGCAGTTCTCAGGGGCACCCTCAAGAGACCCAGTACTTC
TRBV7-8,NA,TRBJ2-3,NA,CASISGRLVNTDTQYF,TGTGCCAGCATTTCCGGCAGGCTGGTTAACACAGATACGCAGTATTTT
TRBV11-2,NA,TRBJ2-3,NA,CASSTGVVGTQYF,TGTGCCAGCAGCACCGGGGTGGTAGGTACGCAGTATTTT